These 24 T cell receptor beta chains share one sample of origin, sequenced in a study of blood T cell repertoires in COVID-19. Generated by immunoSEQ multiplex PCR, the TCRdb table keeps only in-frame clones and is missing some. Of a few hundred thousand clones listed, roughly 84% are singletons. Sequencing was done on a sample of peripheral blood. The source of these receptors is a man aged 50 to 60 with active or convalescent COVID-19.

The chain recombines TRBV28 with TRBJ2-1; 9 bases fit TRBD1. CDR1 MDHEN and CDR2 SYDVKM come from the germline V gene. This CDR3 region has 14 residues. Unmatched junction bases numbered 6, after V lost 2 bases and J lost 10 bases. CDR3 bases: TGTGCCAGCAGTTTACTACAGGGGGCGGGGGAGCAGTTCTTC. Residues: CASSLLQGAGEQFF.

This clone occurred once. J is TRBJ2-5 and V is TRBV7-2; no clear D gene. The V end lost 4 bases, the J end lost 1 base, and 4 bases lay between the germline ends. The CDR3 sequence is 12 residues long. CDR1 and CDR2 from the germline V gene are SGHTA and FQGNSA. CDR3 residues: CASSSIQETQYF. In DNA, the CDR3 is TGTGCCAGCAGCTCCATCCAAGAGACCCAGTACTTC.

This chain connects TRBV5-1 to TRBJ1-1; TRBD1 matches 7 bases. Unmatched junction bases numbered 2, after V lost 0 bases and J lost 3 bases. This CDR3 is built from 14 residues. Germline CDR1 SGHRS, CDR2 YFSETQ. The CDR3 nucleotides read TGCGCCAGCAGCTTGGCCACAGGGGACACTGAAGCTTTCTTT. As protein: CASSLATGDTEAFF.

V is TRBV28 and J is TRBJ2-7, with 8 bases aligning to TRBD1. The CDR3 contains 19 residues. V shed 3 bases, J shed 1 base, and the junction held 17 bases outside the gene matches. The germline gives CDR1 MDHEN, CDR2 SYDVKM. CDR3 sequence (DNA): TGTGCCAGCAGTTTTCACAGGGGGATGATCGGACTTGCATCCTACGAGCAGTACGTC. It specifies CASSFHRGMIGLASYEQYV.

The J gene is TRBJ1-5, the V gene TRBV2, with TRBD1 identical over 8 bases. Germline V gene sequence: CDR1 SNHLY, CDR2 FYNNEI. V trimming: 4 bases; J trimming: 6 bases; junction bases outside the gene matches: 5. This CDR3 is 14 amino acids long. CDR3: CASSGQGNIQPQHF. CDR3 in DNA: TGTGCCAGCAGTGGACAGGGGAACATTCAGCCCCAGCATTTT.

The genes are TRBV19 and TRBJ2-1; 8 nucleotides agree with TRBD2. Trimming cost V 5 bases and J 4 bases; bases outside gene matches: 10. The CDR3 has 16 amino acids. Germline V gene sequence: CDR1 LNHDA, CDR2 SQIVND (reference sequence). This chain's CDR3 is CASSDMTSARYNEQFF. CDR3 sequence (DNA): TGTGCCAGTAGTGATATGACTAGCGCACGATACAATGAGCAGTTCTTC.

The chain carries TRBV5-5 and TRBJ2-3, with D unclear. CDR3 length equals 15 residues. CDR1 is SGHKS, CDR2 YYEKEE, per germline (reference sequence). Trimming took 2 bases from V and 2 from J, leaving 12 bases between them. CDR3 amino acids: CASSFSTPTTDTQYF. The CDR3, as DNA: TGTGCCAGCAGCTTTTCGACACCTACCACAGATACGCAGTATTTT.

The chain joins TRBV4-1 to TRBJ2-1; 12 bases line up with TRBD2. CDR3 length: 16 amino acids. V lost 2 bases, J lost 7 bases, and 6 bases stayed unmatched. CDR1 is MGHRA, CDR2 YSYEKL, per germline. The DNA for the CDR3 is TGCGCCAGCAGCCAACGGACTAGCGGGGTGGTGAATGAGCAGTTCTTC. Translation: CASSQRTSGVVNEQFF.

The chain has TRBV6-6 and TRBJ2-1; TRBD2 agrees at 7 bases. Trimming took 6 bases from V and 8 from J; bases not matched to a gene: 13. CDR3 length: 15 amino acids. Germline CDR1 reads MNHNY; CDR2 reads SVGAGI (reference sequence). The CDR3 DNA reads as TGTGCCAGCAGCCGCTGGGGCGGGAGCAACGATGAGCAGTTCTTC. The encoded protein is CASSRWGGSNDEQFF.

The rearrangement uses TRBV15 and TRBJ2-7; TRBD2 matches 8 bases. CDR1 is LNHNV and CDR2 is YYDKDF in the germline V gene (reference sequence). V shed 5 bases, J shed 3 bases, and the junction held 9 bases outside the gene matches. The CDR3 contains 15 residues. The CDR3 bases are TGTGCCACCAGCCGGGACTCGAGCGGGGGCTACGAGCAGTACGTC. It specifies CATSRDSSGGYEQYV.

This chain connects TRBV28 to TRBJ1-5; D gene unclear. Per germline, CDR1 MDHEN and CDR2 SYDVKM. The CDR3 has 14 residues. V gave up 7 bases and J gave up 0 bases, with 10 bases separating them. The CDR3 nucleotides are TGTGCCAGCACTAGAGGCCATAGCAATCAGCCCCAGCATTTT. Translation: CASTRGHSNQPQHF.

This chain links TRBV2 with TRBJ2-6; maybe TRBD1 (6 bases). Germline V gene lookup returns CDR1 SNHLY and CDR2 FYNNEI. The CDR3 extends over 15 amino acids. Trimming stripped 0 bases from V and 5 bases from J, with 8 bases between. The CDR3 spells CASSEAGGWANVLTF. DNA of the CDR3: TGTGCCAGCAGTGAAGCTGGGGGCTGGGCCAACGTCCTGACTTTC.

V gene TRBV5-1 combines with J gene TRBJ1-1; the D gene is possibly TRBD1 (5 bases). V was trimmed by 0 bases and J by 0 bases, leaving 15 bases between them. The V gene's germline CDR1 is SGHRS and CDR2 YFSETQ. The CDR3 is 17 amino acids. DNA of the CDR3: TGCGCCAGCAGCTTGGAGACAGCCAGCTTTATGAACACTGAAGCTTTCTTT. This codes for CASSLETASFMNTEAFF.

The chain recombines TRBV19 with TRBJ2-1; D not resolved. Germline CDR1 and CDR2: LNHDA and SQIVND (reference sequence). This CDR3 spans 13 amino acids. V was pared by 1 base and J by 5 bases, with 6 bases between. The CDR3 nucleotides are TGTGCCAGTAGTATAGGGGCCAACAATGAGCAGTTCTTC. Amino acid sequence: CASSIGANNEQFF.

This clone showed up just a few times. This sequence joins TRBV6-6 and TRBJ1-2; TRBD1 aligns across 7 bases. Germline assignment: CDR1 MNHNY and CDR2 SVGAGI (reference sequence). The CDR3 is 12 residues long. V was clipped by 7 bases and J by 4 bases; unmatched bases: 3. The CDR3, as DNA: TGTGCCAGCAATACAGGGGCCTATGGCTACACCTTC. Translating it yields CASNTGAYGYTF.

The V gene is TRBV5-8, the J gene TRBJ1-5; D unresolved. The germline V gene has CDR1 SGHTS and CDR2 YDEGEE. The CDR3 has 14 amino acids. V shed 1 base and J shed 4 bases, with 9 bases lying between them. CDR3 coding DNA: TGTGCCAGCAGCTTGAGTCCGGGGAATCAGCCCCAGCATTTT. Its protein product is CASSLSPGNQPQHF.

This chain joins TRBV10-3 and TRBJ1-2, with 7 bases aligning to TRBD1. Germline CDR1 and CDR2: ENHRY and SYGVKD. V lost 3 bases and J lost 0; bases outside the gene matches: 4. The CDR3 is 15 residues long. In nucleotides, the CDR3 is TGTGCCATCAGTGAATACAGGGGAGCTAACTATGGCTACACCTTC. Its protein product is CAISEYRGANYGYTF.

The chain couples TRBV3-1 (or the pseudogene TRBV3-2) to TRBJ1-5; D unresolved. The CDR3 consists of 13 residues. Germline V gene data show CDR1 as LGHDT and CDR2 as YNNKEL (reference sequence). V was clipped by 0 bases and J by 6 bases, with 6 bases between them. DNA for the CDR3: TGTGCCAGCAGCCAAGATACTGGTCAGCCCCAGCATTTT. This codes for CASSQDTGQPQHF.

This clone was detected a few times. The CDR3 loop is CASSLIQGGYGYTF. Here the CDR3 DNA reads TGTGCCAGCAGTTTAATTCAGGGGGGCTATGGCTACACCTTC. The chain recombines TRBV28 with TRBJ1-2, with 7 bases lining up with TRBD1. V was clipped by 2 bases and J by 4 bases; unmatched bases: 4. The germline V gene encodes CDR1 MDHEN and CDR2 SYDVKM. CDR3 length: 14 amino acids.

V usage is TRBV19 and J usage is TRBJ1-5, with 8 nucleotides matching TRBD1. V was pared by 10 bases and J by 4 bases, with 6 bases of the junction left unmatched. Germline V lookup: CDR1 LNHDA, CDR2 SQIVND (reference sequence). This CDR3 has 13 amino acids. The CDR3 bases are TGTGCCACCAAGGACAGGGCGAATCAGCCCCAGCATTTT. The encoded protein is CATKDRANQPQHF. The variable domain in full, with the rest retrieved from reference TRBV19 and TRBJ1-5, is DGGITQSPKYLFRKEGQNVTLSCEQNLNHDAMYWYRQDPGQGLRLIYYSQIVNDFQKGDIAEGYSVSREKKESFPLTVTSAQKNPTAFYLCATKDRANQPQHFGDGTRLSIL.

This clone was recorded once. The chain uses TRBV27 and TRBJ2-5; D perhaps matches TRBD1 (6 bases). In germline, CDR1 is MNHEY, CDR2 SMNVEV (reference sequence). This CDR3 has 16 residues. The V end lost 5 bases, the J end lost 5 bases, and 21 bases lay between the germline ends. DNA for the CDR3: TGTGCCAGCAGTACCAAACAGGGCCGGTTGTGGGAGACCCAGTACTTC. Translated, it gives CASSTKQGRLWETQYF.

V gene TRBV5-8 combines with J gene TRBJ1-2, with a tentative D call TRBD1 (5 bases). Germline assignment: CDR1 SGHTS and CDR2 YDEGEE. V was trimmed by 0 bases and J by 5 bases, leaving 5 bases between them. The CDR3 contains 12 residues. The CDR3, as DNA: TGTGCCAGCAGCTTGGGGACATATGGCTACACCTTC. Residues: CASSLGTYGYTF. The entire variable domain, with the rest obtained from reference TRBV5-8 and TRBJ1-2, is as follows: EAGVTQSPTHLIKTRGQQATLRCSPISGHTSVYWYQQALGLGLQFLLWYDEGEERNRGNFPPRFSGRQFPNYSSELNVNALELEDSALYLCASSLGTYGYTFGSGTRLTVV.

The chain uses TRBV5-4 and TRBJ1-1; 7 bases align to TRBD1. After removal of 0 bases from V and 1 base from J, the junction contained 6 bases not matched to a gene. The CDR3 totals 16 residues. Germline V gene sequence: CDR1 SGHNT, CDR2 YYREEE (reference sequence). CDR3 loop: CASSLEGAAENTEAFF. The CDR3 region has the DNA TGTGCCAGCAGCTTGGAGGGGGCAGCCGAGAACACTGAAGCTTTCTTT.

The CDR3 sequence: CASSVFGKGRETQYF. The CDR3 coding sequence is TGTGCCAGCAGCGTATTCGGGAAGGGGAGGGAGACCCAGTACTTC. The chain combines TRBV9 with TRBJ2-5; maybe TRBD2 (6 bases). The germline V and J ends were trimmed by 1 base and 5 bases, with 15 bases remaining between them. Germline V CDR1 and CDR2: SGDLS, YYNGEE. This CDR3 has 15 amino acids.